This T cell receptor beta chain was identified during a study of blood T cell repertoires in COVID-19. The V and J ends lost 6 bases and 1 base respectively, with 9 bases between them. The CDR3 totals 13 residues. Per germline, CDR1 LGHDT and CDR2 YNNKEL (reference sequence). Per the authors' pipeline: From reference gene primer amplification, estimates of nucleated cell counts were derived. TCRdb's table, derived via immunoSEQ multiplex PCR, lists solely in-frame clones and lacks some. Clonal size and the V and J genes are those of that table, whereas D and trimming came from the DNA. The data contain fewer than 250,000 clones, about 83% of them singletons.

Sequencing was performed on peripheral blood. The sequence was obtained from a woman aged 45-65 years with acute or convalescent COVID-19. The chain employs TRBV3-1 (or the pseudogene TRBV3-2) and TRBJ1-2, with no clear D. The CDR3 nucleotides read TGTGCCAGCAGTCTAAATAGTAACTATGGCTACACCTTC. It yields the protein CASSLNSNYGYTF.